Described below is a single T cell receptor beta chain sequence and its context. This sample is drawn from a study of blood T cell repertoires in COVID-19. The wider study: Material from acute and convalescent COVID-19 was sourced from the United States, Italy and Spain. Sample material is recorded as cDNA or gDNA derived from T cells, B-cell-depleted T cells, or PBMCs.

The CDR3 is 16 amino acids. Germline CDR1 SGDLS, CDR2 YYNGEE. After removal of 1 base from V and 5 bases from J, the junction contained 6 bases not matched to a gene. Produced via immunoSEQ multiplex PCR; TCRdb's table is partial and in-frame only. The repertoire holds 180,000 or so clones, approximately 86% seen once, with nearly 8.5% in the top ten. Sequences were obtained from peripheral blood. This clonotype was obtained from a man aged 60 to 69 with acute or convalescent COVID-19. The chain couples TRBV9 to TRBJ2-2; 9 positions match TRBD2. In DNA form, the CDR3 reads TGTGCCAGCAGCGTATCTGTAGCGGGAGAGACCGGGGAGCTGTTTTTT. Amino acid sequence: CASSVSVAGETGELFF.